This TCR beta chain was sequenced for a study of blood T cell repertoires in COVID-19. Sequenced by immunoSEQ multiplex PCR; TCRdb stores in-frame clones only, minus some. The table shows almost 350,000 clones, with approximately 91% occurring only once. The source material was PBMCs or T cells enriched from blood (not recorded which). The sequence was collected from a woman aged 25-40 years who had been exposed to COVID-19.

The CDR3 is CASSQGQGNSPLHF. The CDR3 nucleotides are TGTGCCAGCAGCCAAGGGCAGGGGAATTCACCCCTCCACTTT. V is TRBV3-1 (or the pseudogene TRBV3-2) and J is TRBJ1-6; D is possibly TRBD1 (6 bases). This CDR3 region has 14 residues. The germline V and J ends were trimmed by 1 base and 7 bases, with 8 bases remaining between them. Germline CDR1 LGHDT, CDR2 YNNKEL (reference sequence).